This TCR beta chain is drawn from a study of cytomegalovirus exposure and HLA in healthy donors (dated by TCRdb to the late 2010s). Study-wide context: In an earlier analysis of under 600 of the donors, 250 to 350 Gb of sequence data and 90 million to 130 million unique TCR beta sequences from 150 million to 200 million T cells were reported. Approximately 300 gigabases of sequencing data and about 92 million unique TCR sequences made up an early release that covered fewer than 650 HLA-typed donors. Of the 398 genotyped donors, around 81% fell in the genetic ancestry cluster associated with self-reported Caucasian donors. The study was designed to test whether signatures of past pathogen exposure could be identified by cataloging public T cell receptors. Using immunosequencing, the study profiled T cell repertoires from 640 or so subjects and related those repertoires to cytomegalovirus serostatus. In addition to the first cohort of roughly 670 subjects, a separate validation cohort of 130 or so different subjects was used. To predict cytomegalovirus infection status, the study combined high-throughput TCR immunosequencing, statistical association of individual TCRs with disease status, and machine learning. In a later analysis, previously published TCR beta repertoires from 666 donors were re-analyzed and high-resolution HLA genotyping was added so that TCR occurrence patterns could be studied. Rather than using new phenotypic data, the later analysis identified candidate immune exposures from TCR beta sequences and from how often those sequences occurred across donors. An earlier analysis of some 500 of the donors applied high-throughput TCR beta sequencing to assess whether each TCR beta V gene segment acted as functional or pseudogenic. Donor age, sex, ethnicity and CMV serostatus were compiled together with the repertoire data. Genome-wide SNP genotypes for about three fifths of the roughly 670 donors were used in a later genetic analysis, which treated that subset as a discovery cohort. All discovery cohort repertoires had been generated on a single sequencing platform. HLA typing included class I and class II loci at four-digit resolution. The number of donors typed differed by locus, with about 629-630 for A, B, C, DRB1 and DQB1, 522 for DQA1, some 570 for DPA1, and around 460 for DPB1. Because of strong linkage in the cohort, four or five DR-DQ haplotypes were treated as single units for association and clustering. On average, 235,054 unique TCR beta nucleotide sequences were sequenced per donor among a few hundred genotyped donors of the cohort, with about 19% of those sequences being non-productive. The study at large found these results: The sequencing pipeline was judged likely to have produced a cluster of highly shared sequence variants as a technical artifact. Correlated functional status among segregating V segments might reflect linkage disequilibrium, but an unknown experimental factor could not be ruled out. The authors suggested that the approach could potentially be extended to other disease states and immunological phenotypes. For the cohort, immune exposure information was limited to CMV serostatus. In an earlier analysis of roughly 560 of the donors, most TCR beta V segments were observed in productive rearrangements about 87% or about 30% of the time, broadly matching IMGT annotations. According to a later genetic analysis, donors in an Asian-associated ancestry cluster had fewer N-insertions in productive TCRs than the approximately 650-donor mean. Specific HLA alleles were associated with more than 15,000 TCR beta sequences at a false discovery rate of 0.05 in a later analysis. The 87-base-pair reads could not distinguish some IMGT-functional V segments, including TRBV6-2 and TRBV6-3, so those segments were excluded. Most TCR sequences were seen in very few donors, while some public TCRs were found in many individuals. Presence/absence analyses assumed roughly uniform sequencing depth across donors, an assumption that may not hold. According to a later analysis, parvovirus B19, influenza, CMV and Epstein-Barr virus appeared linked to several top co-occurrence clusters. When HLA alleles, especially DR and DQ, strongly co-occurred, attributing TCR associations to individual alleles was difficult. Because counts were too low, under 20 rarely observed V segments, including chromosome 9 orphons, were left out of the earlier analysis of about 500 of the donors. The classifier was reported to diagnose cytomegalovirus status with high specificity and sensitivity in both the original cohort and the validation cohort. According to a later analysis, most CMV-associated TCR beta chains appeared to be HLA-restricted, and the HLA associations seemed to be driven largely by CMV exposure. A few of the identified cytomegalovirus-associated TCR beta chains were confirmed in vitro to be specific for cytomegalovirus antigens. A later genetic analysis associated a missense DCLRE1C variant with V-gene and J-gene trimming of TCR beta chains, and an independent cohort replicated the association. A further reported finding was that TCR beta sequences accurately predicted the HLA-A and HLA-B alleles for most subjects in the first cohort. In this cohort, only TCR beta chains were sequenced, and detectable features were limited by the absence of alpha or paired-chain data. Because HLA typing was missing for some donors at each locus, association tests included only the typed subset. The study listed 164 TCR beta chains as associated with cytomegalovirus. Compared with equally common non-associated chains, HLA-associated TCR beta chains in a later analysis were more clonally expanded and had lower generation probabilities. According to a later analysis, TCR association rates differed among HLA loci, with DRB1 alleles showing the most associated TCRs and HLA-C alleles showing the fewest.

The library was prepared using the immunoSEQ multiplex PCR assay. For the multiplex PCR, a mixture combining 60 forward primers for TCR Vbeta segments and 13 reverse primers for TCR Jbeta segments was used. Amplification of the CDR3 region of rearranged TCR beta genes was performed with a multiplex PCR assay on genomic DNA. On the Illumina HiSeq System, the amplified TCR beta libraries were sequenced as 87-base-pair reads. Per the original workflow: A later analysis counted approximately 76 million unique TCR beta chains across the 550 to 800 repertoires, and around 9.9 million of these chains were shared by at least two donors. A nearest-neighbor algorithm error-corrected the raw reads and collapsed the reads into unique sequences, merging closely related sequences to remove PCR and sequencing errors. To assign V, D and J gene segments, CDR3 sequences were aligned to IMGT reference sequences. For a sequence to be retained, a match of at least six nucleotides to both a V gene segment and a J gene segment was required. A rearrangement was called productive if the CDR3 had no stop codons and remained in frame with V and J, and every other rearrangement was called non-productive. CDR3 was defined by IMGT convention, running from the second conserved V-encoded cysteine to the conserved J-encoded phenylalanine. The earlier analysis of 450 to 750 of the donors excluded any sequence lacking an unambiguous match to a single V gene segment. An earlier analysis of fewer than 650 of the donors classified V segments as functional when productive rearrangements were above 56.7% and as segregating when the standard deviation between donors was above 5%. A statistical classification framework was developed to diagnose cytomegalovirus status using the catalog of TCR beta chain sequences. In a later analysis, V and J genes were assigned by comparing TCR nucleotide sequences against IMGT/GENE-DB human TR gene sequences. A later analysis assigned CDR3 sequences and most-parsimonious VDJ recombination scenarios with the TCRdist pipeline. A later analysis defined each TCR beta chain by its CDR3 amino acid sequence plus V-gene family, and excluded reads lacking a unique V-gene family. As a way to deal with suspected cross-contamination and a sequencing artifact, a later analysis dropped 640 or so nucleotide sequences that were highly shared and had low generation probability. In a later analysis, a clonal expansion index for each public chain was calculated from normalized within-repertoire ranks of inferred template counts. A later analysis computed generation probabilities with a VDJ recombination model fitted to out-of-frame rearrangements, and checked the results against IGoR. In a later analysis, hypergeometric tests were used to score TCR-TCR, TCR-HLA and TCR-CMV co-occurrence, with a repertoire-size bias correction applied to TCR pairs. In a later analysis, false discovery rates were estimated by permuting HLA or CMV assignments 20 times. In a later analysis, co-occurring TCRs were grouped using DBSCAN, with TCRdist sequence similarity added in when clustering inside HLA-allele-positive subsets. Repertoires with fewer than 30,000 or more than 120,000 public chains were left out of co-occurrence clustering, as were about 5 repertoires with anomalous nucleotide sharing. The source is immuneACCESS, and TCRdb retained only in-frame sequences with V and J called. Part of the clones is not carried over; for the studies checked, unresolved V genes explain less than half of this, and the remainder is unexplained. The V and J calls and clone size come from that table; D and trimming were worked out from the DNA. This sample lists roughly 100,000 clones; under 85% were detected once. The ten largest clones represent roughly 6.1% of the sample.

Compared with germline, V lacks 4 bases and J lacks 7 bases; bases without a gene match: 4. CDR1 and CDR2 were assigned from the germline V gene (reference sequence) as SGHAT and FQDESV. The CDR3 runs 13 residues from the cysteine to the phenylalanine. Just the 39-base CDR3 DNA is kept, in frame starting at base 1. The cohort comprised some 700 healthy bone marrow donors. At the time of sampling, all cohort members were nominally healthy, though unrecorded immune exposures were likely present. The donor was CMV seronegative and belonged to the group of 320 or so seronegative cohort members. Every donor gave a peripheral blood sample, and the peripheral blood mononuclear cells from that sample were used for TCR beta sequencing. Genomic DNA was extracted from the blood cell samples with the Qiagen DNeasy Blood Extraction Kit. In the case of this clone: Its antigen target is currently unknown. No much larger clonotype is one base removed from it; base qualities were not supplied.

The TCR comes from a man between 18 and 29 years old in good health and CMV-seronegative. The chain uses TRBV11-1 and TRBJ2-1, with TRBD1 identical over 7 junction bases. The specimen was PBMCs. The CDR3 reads CASSSGQRNEQFF. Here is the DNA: TGTGCCAGCAGCTCGGGACAGAGGAATGAGCAGTTCTTC.